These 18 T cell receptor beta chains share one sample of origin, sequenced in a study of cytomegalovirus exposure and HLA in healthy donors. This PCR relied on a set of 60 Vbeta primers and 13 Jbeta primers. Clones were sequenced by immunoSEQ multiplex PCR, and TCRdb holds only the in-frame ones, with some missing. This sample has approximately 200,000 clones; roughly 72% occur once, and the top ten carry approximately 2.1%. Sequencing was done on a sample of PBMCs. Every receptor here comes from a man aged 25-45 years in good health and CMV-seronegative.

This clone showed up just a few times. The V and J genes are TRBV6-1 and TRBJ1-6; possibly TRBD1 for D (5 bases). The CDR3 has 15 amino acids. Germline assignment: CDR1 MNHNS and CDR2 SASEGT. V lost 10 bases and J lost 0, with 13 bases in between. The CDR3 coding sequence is TGTGCCACCGGGACTTCGAGCTCCTATAATTCACCCCTCCACTTT. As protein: CATGTSSSYNSPLHF.

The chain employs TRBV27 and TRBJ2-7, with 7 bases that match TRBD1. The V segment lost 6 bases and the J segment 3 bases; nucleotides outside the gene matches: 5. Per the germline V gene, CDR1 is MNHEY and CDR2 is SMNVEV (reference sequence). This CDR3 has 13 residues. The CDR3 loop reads CASRSTGFYEQYF. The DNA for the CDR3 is TGTGCCAGCAGATCGACAGGGTTCTACGAGCAGTACTTC.

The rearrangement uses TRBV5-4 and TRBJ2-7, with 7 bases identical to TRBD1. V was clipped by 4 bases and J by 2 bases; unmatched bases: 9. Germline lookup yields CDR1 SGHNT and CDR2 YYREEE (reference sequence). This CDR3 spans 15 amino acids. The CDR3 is CASSPDRATAYEQYF. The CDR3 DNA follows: TGTGCCAGCAGCCCCGACAGGGCCACGGCCTACGAGCAGTACTTC.

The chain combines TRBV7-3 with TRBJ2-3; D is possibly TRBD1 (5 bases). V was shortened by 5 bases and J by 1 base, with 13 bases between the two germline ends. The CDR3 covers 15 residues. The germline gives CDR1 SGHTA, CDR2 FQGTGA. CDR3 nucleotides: TGTGCCAGCAGCCTAGTTGGGGCTCGCACAGATACGCAGTATTTT. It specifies CASSLVGARTDTQYF.

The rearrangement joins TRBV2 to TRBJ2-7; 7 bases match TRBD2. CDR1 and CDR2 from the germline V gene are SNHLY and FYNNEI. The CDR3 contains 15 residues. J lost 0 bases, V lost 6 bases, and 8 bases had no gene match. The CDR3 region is CASSSNRDYSYEQYF. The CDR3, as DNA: TGTGCCAGCAGCTCAAATCGGGACTACTCCTACGAGCAGTACTTC.

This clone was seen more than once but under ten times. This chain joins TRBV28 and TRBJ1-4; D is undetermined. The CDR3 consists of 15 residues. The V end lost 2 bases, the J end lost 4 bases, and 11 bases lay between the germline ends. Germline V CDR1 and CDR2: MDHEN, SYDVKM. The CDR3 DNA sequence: TGTGCCAGCAGTTTAATGACGGGGAATAATGAAAAACTGTTTTTT. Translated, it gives CASSLMTGNNEKLFF.

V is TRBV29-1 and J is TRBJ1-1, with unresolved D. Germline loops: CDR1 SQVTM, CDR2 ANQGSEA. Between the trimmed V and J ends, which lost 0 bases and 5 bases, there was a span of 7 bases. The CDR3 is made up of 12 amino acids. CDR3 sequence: CSVEDLATEAFF. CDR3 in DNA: TGCAGCGTTGAAGATTTGGCAACTGAAGCTTTCTTT.

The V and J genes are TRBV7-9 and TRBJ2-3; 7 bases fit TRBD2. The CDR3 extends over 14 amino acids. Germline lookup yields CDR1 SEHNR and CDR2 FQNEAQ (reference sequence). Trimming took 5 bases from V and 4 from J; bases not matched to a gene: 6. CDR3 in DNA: TGTGCCAGCAGCCCAGGCGGGAGCGCAGATACGCAGTATTTT. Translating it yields CASSPGGSADTQYF.

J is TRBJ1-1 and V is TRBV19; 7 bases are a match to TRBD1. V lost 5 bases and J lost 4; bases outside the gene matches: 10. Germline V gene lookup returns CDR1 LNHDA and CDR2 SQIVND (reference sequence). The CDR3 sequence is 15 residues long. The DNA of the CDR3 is TGTGCCAGTAGTTTAAAGACAGGGCCGAGCACTGAAGCTTTCTTT. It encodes CASSLKTGPSTEAFF.

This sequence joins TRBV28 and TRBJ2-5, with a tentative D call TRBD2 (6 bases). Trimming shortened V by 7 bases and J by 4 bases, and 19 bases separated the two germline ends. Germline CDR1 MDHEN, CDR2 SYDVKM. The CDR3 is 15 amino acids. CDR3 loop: CASTNTGVGLETQYF. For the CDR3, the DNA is TGTGCCAGCACCAACACGGGGGTAGGGTTAGAGACCCAGTACTTC.

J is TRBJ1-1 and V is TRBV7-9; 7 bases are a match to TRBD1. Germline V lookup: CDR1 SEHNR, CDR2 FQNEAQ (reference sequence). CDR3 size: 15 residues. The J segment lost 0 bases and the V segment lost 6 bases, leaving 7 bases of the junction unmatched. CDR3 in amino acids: CASRPSGGMNTEAFF. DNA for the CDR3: TGTGCCAGCAGACCTTCAGGGGGGATGAACACTGAAGCTTTCTTT.

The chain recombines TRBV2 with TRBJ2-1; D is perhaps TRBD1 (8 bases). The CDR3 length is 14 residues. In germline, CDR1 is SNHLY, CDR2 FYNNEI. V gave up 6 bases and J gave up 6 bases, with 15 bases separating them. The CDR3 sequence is CASRLTGEGNEQFF. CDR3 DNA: TGTGCCAGCAGATTGACAGGGGAGGGCAATGAGCAGTTCTTC.

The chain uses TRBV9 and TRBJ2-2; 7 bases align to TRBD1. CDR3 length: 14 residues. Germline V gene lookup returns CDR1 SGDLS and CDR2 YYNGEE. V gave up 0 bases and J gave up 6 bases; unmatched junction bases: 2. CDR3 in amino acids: CASSVVQGAGELFF. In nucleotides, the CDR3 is TGTGCCAGCAGCGTAGTGCAGGGGGCCGGGGAGCTGTTTTTT.

The CDR3 reads CSVEGTGVQETQYF. In DNA form, the CDR3 reads TGCAGCGTTGAGGGGACAGGTGTTCAAGAGACCCAGTACTTC. The V call is TRBV29-1, the J call TRBJ2-5, with 8 bases aligning to TRBD1. V shed 3 bases and J 2 bases; nucleotides not matched to a gene: 5. This CDR3 has 14 amino acids. CDR1 is SQVTM and CDR2 is ANQGSEA in the germline V gene. Supplemented by reference TRBV29-1 and TRBJ2-5, the full variable domain reads SAVISQKPSRDICQRGTSLTIQCQVDSQVTMMFWYRQQPGQSLTLIATANQGSEATYESGFVIDKFPISRPNLTFSTLTVSNMSPEDSSIYLCSVEGTGVQETQYFGPGTRLLVL.

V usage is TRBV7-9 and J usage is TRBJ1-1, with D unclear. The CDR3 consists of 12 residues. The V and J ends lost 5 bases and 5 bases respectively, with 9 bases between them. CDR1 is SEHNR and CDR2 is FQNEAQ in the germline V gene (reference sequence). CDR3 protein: CASSPAWTEAFF. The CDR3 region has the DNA TGTGCCAGCAGCCCCGCGTGGACTGAAGCTTTCTTT. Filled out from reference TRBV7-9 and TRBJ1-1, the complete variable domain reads DTGVSQNPRHKITKRGQNVTFRCDPISEHNRLYWYRQTLGQGPEFLTYFQNEAQLEKSRLLSDRFSAERPKGSFSTLEIQRTEQGDSAMYLCASSPAWTEAFFGQGTRLTVV.

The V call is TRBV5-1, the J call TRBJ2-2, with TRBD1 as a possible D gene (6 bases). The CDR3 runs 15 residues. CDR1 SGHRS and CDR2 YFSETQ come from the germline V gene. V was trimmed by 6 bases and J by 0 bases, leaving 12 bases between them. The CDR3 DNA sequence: TGCGCCAGCAACACAGGGTCGGCGAACACCGGGGAGCTGTTTTTT. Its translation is CASNTGSANTGELFF.

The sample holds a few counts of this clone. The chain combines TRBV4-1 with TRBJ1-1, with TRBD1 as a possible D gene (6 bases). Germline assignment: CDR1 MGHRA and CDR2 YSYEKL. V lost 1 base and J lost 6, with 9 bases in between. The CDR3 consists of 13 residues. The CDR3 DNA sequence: TGCGCCAGCAGCCAAGTATCAGGGGCTGAAGCTTTCTTT. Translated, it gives CASSQVSGAEAFF.

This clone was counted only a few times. The CDR3 nucleotides read TGTGCCATCAGTGGCTCGGAGAGCATCTACAATGAGCAGTTCTTC. It is translated as CAISGSESIYNEQFF. This chain joins TRBV10-3 and TRBJ2-1; no reliable D call. Between the trimmed V and J ends, which lost 4 bases and 3 bases, there was a span of 13 bases. The CDR3 extends over 15 amino acids. Looked up from germline, CDR1 is ENHRY and CDR2 is SYGVKD.